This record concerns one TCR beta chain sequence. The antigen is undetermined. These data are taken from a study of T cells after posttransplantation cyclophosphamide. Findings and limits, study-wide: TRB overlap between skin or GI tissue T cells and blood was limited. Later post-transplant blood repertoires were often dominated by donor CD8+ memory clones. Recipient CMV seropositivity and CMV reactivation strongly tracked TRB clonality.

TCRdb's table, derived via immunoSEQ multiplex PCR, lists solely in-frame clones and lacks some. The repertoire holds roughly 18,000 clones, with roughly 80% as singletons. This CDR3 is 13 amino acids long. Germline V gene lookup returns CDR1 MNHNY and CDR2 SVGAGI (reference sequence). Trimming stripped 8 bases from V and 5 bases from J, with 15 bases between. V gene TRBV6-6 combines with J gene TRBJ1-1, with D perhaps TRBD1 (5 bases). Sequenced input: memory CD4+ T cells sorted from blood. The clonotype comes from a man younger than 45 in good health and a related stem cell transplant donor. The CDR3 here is CASGTRGDTEAFF. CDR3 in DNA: TGTGCCAGCGGTACCCGGGGGGATACTGAAGCTTTCTTT.